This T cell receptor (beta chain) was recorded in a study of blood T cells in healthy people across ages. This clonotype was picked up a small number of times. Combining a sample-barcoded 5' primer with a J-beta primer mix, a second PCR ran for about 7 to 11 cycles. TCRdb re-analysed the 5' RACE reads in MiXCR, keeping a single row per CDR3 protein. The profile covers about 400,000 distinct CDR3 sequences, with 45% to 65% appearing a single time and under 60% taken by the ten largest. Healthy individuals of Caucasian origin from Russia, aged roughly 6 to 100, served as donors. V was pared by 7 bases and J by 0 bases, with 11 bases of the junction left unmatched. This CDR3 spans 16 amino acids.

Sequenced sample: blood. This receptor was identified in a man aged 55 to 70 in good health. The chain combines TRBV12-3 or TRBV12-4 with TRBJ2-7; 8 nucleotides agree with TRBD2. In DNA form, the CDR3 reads TGTGCCAGCACCCCCTCCATAGCGGGGAGCTCCTACGAGCAGTACTTC. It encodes CASTPSIAGSSYEQYF.